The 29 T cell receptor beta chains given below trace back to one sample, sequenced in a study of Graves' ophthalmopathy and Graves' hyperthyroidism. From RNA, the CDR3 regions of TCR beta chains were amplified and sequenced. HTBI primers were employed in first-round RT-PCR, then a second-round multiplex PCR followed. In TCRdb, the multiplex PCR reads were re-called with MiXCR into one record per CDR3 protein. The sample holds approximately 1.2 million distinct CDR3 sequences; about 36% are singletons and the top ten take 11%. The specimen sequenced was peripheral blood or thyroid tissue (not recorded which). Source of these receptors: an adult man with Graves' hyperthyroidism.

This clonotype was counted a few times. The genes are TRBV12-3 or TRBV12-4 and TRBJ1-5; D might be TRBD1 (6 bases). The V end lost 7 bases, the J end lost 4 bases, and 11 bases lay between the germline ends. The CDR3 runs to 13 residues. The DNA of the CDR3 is TGTGCCAGCACCAGGGACATGAATCAGCCCCAGCATTTT. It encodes CASTRDMNQPQHF.

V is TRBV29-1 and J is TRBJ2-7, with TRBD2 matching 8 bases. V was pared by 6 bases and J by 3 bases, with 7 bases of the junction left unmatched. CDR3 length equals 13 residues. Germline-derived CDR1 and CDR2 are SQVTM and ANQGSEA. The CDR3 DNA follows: TGCAGCGTCGAGGGACTAGGGGACTACGAGCAGTACTTC. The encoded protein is CSVEGLGDYEQYF.

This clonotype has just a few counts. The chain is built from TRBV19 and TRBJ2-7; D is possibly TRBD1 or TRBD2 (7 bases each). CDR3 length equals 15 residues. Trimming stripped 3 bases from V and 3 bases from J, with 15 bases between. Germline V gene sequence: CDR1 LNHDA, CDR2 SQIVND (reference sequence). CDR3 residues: CASSMGGGAVYEQYF. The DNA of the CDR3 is TGTGCCAGTAGTATGGGAGGGGGCGCGGTCTACGAGCAGTACTTC.

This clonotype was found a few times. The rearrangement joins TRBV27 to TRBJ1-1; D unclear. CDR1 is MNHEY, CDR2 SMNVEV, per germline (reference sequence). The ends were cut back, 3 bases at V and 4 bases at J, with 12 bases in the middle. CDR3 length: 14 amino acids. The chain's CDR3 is CASSFGQISTEAFF. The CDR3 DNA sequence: TGTGCCAGCAGTTTTGGCCAAATAAGCACTGAAGCTTTCTTT.

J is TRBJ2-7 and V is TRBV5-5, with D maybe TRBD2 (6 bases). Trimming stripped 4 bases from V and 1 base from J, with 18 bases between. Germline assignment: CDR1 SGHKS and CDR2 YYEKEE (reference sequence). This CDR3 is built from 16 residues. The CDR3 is CASSPPGREWSYEQYF. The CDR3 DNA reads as TGTGCCAGCAGCCCACCAGGACGGGAGTGGTCCTACGAGCAGTACTTC.

DNA for the CDR3: TGTGCCTGGAGTCCCTGGTGGGCGAACACCGGGGAGCTGTTTTTT. Translated: CAWSPWWANTGELFF. V and J are TRBV30 and TRBJ2-2; D is undetermined. V was trimmed by 2 bases and J by 0 bases, leaving 10 bases between them. This CDR3 comprises 15 residues. The germline V gene has CDR1 GTSNPN and CDR2 SVGIG (reference sequence).

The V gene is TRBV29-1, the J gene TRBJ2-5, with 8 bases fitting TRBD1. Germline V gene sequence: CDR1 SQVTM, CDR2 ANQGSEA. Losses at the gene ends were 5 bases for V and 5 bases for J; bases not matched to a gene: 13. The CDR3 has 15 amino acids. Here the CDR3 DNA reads TGCAGCGTTATACCGGGACAGGAACCTATGGAGACCCAGTACTTC. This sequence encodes CSVIPGQEPMETQYF. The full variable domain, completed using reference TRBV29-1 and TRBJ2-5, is SAVISQKPSRDICQRGTSLTIQCQVDSQVTMMFWYRQQPGQSLTLIATANQGSEATYESGFVIDKFPISRPNLTFSTLTVSNMSPEDSSIYLCSVIPGQEPMETQYFGPGTRLLVL.

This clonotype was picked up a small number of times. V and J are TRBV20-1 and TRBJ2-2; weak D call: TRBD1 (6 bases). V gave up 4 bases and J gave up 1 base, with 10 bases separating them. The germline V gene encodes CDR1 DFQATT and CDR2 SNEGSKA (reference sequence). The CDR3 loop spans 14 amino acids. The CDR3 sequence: CSATTGLNTGELFF. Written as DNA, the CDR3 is TGCAGTGCTACGACAGGTTTGAACACCGGGGAGCTGTTTTTT.

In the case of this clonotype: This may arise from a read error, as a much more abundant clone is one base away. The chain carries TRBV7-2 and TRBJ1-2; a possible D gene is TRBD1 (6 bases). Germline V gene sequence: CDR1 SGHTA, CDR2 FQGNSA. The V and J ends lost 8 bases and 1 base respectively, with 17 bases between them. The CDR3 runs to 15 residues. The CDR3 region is CASGLWGGRNYGYTF. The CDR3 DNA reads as TGTGCCAGCGGCCTCTGGGGGGGGCGTAACTATGGCTACACCTTC.

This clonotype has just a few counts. The DNA for the CDR3 is TGTGCCAGCAGCCGAGACAGAGGCTGGTATCAGCCCCAGCATTTT. Translation: CASSRDRGWYQPQHF. V and J are TRBV12-3 or TRBV12-4 and TRBJ1-5, with a tentative D call TRBD1 (5 bases). The V end was cut by 6 bases, the J end by 5 bases, with 17 bases between. The CDR3 has 15 residues.

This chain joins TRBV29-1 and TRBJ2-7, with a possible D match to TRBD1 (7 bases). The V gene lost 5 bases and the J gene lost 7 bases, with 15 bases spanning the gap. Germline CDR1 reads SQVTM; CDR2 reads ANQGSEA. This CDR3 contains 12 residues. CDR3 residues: CSVSGGSFEQYF. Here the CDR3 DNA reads TGCAGCGTTTCAGGGGGGTCTTTTGAGCAGTACTTC.

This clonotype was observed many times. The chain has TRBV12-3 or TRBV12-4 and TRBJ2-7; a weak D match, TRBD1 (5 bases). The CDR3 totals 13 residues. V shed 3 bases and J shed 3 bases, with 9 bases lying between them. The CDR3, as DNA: TGTGCCAGCAGTTTGGCAGGGCACTACGAGCAGTACTTC. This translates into CASSLAGHYEQYF.

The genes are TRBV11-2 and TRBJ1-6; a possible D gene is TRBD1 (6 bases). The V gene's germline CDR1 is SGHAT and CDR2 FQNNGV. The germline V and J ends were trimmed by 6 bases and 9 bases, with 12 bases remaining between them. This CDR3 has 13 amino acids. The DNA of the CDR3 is TGTGCCAGCAGTCGTAGGGGGTTTTCACCCCTCCACTTT. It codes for CASSRRGFSPLHF.

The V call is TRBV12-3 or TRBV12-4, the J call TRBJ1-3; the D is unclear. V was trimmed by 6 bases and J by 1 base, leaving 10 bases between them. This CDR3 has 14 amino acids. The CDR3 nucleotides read TGTGCCAGCAGCATTGGACTATCTGGAAACACCATATATTTT. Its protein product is CASSIGLSGNTIYF.

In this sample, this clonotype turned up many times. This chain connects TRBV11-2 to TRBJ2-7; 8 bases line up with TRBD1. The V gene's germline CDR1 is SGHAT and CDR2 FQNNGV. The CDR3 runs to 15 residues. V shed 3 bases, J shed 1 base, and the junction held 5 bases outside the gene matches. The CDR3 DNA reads TGTGCCAGCAGCTTGGGGGGACAGGAGTCCTACGAGCAGTACTTC. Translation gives CASSLGGQESYEQYF.

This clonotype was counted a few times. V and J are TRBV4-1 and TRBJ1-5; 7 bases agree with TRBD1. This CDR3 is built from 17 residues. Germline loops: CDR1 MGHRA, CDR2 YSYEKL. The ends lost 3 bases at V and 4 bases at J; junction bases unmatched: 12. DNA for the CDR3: TGCGCCAGCAGCCAGATTCTCGGGACAGCTGGGAATCAGCCCCAGCATTTT. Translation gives CASSQILGTAGNQPQHF.

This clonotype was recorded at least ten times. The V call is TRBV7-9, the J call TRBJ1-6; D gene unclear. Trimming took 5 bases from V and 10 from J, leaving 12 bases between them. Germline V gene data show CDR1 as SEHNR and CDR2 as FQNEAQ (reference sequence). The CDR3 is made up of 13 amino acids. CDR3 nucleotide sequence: TGTGCCAGCAGCGCAGCTGATGGGTCACCCCTCCACTTT. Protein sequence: CASSAADGSPLHF.

The CDR3 sequence is CASSGSRDGGSEQYF. CDR3 bases: TGTGCCAGCAGCGGATCCCGGGACGGGGGGAGCGAGCAGTACTTC. The chain uses TRBV9 and TRBJ2-7; 7 bases match TRBD2. The CDR3 contains 15 residues. V shed 3 bases, J shed 6 bases, and the junction held 12 bases outside the gene matches. CDR1 is SGDLS, CDR2 YYNGEE, per germline.

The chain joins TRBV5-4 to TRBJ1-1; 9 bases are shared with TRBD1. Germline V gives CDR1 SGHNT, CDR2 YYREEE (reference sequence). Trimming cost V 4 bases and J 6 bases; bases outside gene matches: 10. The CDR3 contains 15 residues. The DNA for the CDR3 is TGTGCCAGCAGCCTGGACAGGGGCCGGGGCGCTGAAGCTTTCTTT. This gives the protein CASSLDRGRGAEAFF.

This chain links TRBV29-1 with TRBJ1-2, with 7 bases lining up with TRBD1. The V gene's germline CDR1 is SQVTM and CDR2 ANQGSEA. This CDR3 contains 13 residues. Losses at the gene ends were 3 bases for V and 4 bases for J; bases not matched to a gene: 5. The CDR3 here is CSVDTGTVYGYTF. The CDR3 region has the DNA TGCAGCGTTGATACCGGGACAGTCTATGGCTACACCTTC.

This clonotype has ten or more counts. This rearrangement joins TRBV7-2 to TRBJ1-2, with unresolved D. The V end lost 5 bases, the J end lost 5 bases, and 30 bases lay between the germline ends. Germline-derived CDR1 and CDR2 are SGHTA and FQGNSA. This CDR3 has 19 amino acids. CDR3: CASSPFVWAGPLSRYGYTF. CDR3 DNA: TGTGCCAGCAGCCCATTCGTTTGGGCAGGTCCACTATCTCGGTATGGCTACACCTTC.

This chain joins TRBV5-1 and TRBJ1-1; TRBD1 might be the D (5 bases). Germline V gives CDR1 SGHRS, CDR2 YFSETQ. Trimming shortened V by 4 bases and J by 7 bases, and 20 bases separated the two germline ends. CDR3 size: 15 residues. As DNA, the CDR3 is TGCGCCAGCAGCCGGACTTGGGGCTCAACTAATGAAGCTTTCTTT. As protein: CASSRTWGSTNEAFF.

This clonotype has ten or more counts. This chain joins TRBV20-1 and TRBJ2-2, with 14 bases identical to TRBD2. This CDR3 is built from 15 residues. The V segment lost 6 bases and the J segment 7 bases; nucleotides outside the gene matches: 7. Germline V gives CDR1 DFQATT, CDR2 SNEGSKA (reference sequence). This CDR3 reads CSATTSGRAHGELFF. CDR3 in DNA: TGCAGTGCCACGACTAGCGGGAGGGCCCACGGGGAGCTGTTTTTT.

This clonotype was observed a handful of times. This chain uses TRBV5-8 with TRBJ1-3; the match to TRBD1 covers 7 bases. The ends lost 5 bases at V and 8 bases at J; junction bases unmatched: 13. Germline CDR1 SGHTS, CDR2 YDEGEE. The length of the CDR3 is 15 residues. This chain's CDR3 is CASSKTGELRHTIYF. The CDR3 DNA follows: TGTGCCAGCAGTAAAACAGGGGAGCTTAGACACACCATATATTTT.

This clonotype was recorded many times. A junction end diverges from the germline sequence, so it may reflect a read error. The CDR3 sequence: CASSLSAGPSAGELFF. The CDR3 nucleotides read TGTGCCAGCAGTTTATCTGCAGGTCCGTCCGCCGGCGAGCTGTTTTTT. The V gene is TRBV12-3 or TRBV12-4, the J gene TRBJ2-2; D uncertain. The CDR3 is made up of 16 amino acids.

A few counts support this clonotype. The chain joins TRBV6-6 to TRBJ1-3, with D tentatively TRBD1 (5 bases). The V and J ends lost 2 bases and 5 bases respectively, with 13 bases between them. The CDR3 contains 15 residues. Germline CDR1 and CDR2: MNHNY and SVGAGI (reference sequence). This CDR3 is CASSYGGAGRNTIYF. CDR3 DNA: TGTGCCAGCAGTTACGGTGGGGCAGGGCGAAACACCATATATTTT.

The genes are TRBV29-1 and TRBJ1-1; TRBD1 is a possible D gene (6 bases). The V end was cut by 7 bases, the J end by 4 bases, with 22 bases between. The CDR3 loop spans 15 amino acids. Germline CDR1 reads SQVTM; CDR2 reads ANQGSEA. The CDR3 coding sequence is TGCAGCGGGGGGCAGTCTGGGAAGGTTGCCACTGAAGCTTTCTTT. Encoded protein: CSGGQSGKVATEAFF.

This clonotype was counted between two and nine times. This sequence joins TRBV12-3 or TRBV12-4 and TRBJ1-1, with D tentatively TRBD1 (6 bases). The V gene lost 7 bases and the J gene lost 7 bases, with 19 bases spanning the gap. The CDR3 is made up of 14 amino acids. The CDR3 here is CASNFRVQGIEAFF. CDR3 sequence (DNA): TGTGCCAGCAACTTCCGGGTCCAGGGGATTGAAGCTTTCTTT.

The CDR3 DNA sequence: TGTGCCAGCAGCTTTTCGACAGGGCAGTACTTC. Its translation is CASSFSTGQYF. This chain uses TRBV7-9 with TRBJ2-7; maybe TRBD1 (6 bases). The CDR3 spans 11 residues. The germline V gene encodes CDR1 SEHNR and CDR2 FQNEAQ (reference sequence). The V end lost 3 bases, the J end lost 9 bases, and 9 bases lay between the germline ends.